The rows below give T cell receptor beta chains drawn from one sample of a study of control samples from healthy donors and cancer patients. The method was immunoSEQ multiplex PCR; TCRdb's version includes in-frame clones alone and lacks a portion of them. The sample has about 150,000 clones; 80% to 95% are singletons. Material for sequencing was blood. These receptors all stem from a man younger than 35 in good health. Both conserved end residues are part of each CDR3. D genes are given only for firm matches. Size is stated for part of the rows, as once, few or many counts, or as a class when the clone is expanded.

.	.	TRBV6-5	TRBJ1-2	TGTGCCAGCAGCCTAAATAGGGAGGGCTACACCTTC	CASSLNREGYTF
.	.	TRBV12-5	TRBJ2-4	TGTGCTAGTGGTTTGGGGACCGTACTAGCCAAAAACATTCAGTACTTC	CASGLGTVLAKNIQYF
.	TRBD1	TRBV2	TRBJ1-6	TGTGCCAGCAGCCGGACAGGGCCATACGGGGATTCACCCCTCCACTTT	CASSRTGPYGDSPLHF
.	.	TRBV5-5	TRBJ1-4	TGTGCCAGCAGCCCCCCTCCCGCAGCAACTAATGAAAAACTGTTTTTT	CASSPPPAATNEKLFF
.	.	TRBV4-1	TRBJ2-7	TGCGCCAGCAGCCAGACAACGGGGAGACCCTCCTACGAGCAGTACTTC	CASSQTTGRPSYEQYF
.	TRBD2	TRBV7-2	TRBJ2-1	TGTGCCAGCAGCGTTAGCGGGAGGGAAAACAATGAGCAGTTCTTC	CASSVSGRENNEQFF
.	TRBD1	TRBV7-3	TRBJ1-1	TGTGCCAGTCAGGGGGCAGATGCTGAAGCTTTCTTT	CASQGADAEAFF
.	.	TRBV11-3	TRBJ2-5	TGTGCCAGCAGCTTGCGACATTTCGAGACCCAGTACTTC	CASSLRHFETQYF
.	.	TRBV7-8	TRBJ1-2	TGTGCCAGCAGCTTAAGGCGACAGTTATCCGAGCCCCCCTCCTACGGCTACACCTTC	CASSLRRQLSEPPSYGYTF
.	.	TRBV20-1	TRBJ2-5	TGCAGTGCTGAAGAGCTCGAGACCCAGTACTTC	CSAEELETQYF
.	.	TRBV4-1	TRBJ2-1	TGCGCCAGCAGCCAAGACGGAAGCTCCTACAATGAGCAGTTCTTC	CASSQDGSSYNEQFF
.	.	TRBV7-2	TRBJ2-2	TGTGCCAGCAGAGGGTTCACCGGGGAGCTGTTTTTT	CASRGFTGELFF
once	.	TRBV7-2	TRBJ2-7	TGTGCCAGCAGCCCTTTTCAGAGCCGGTTCGGAAATCCATACGAGCAGTACTTC	CASSPFQSRFGNPYEQYF
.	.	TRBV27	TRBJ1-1	TGTGCCAGCAGTCTCCAATTTGAAGGGACCACTGAAGCTTTCTTT	CASSLQFEGTTEAFF
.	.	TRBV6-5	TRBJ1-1	TGTGCCAGCAGTCTAGACAGGATTAACACTGAAGCTTTCTTT	CASSLDRINTEAFF
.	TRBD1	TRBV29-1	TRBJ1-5	TGCAGCGTTGACCAGGGACAGAATCAGCCCCAGCATTTT	CSVDQGQNQPQHF